This TCR beta chain was found in a study of identical twins. Concerning this clonotype itself: Its matching antigen is unknown. Relative to the germline gene, one junction end is altered; a read error may explain this.

Study-level points and caveats: Out-of-frame beta chain sequences displayed weaker excess sharing between twins. Abundant beta clonotypes from cord blood bore fewer insertions; memory repertoires lacked this pattern.

The CDR3 runs to 15 residues. Germline V gives CDR1 KGHSH, CDR2 LQKENI. MiXCR, run by TCRdb on the 5' RACE reads, gives a single entry per CDR3 protein. The sample consists of 640,000 or so distinct CDR3 sequences, less than 7% of them appearing once. This sequence joins TRBV18 and TRBJ2-6; TRBD1 matches 8 bases. The sequence derives from a young man in good health. Material for sequencing was naive T cells sorted from blood. This CDR3 reads CASSPQGEGANVLTF. In DNA, the CDR3 is TGTGCCAGCTCGCCACAGGGGGAAGGGGCCAACGTCCTGACTTTC. Full variable domain (remainder filled in from reference TRBV18 and TRBJ2-6): NAGVMQNPRHLVRRRGQEARLRCSPMKGHSHVYWYRQLPEEGLKFMVYLQKENIIDESGMPKERFSAEFPKEGPSILRIQQVVRGDSAAYFCASSPQGEGANVLTFGAGSRLTVL.